This T cell receptor (beta chain) was sequenced during a study of cytomegalovirus exposure and HLA in healthy donors. The sample holds a few counts of this clone. The germline V gene has CDR1 MNHNY and CDR2 SVGAGI (reference sequence). V gave up 5 bases and J gave up 9 bases, with 23 bases separating them. CDR3 length: 16 amino acids. Use of 60 Vbeta and 13 Jbeta primers characterized the PCR. TCRdb's copy holds only in-frame clones and misses some; the assay was immunoSEQ multiplex PCR. Of fewer than 200,000 clones in the sample, about 82% were seen once. V and J are TRBV6-6 and TRBJ2-1; no firm D call. This TCR came from a woman aged 18-30 years in good health and CMV-seronegative. Sequenced sample: PBMCs. DNA for the CDR3: TGTGCCAGCAGTCCCACCTTATTAAGCTCTTATACTGAGCAGTTCTTC. Translated: CASSPTLLSSYTEQFF.